This T cell receptor (beta chain) was documented in a study of blood T cell repertoires in COVID-19 (dated by TCRdb to 2020 to 2021). With regard to the full study: Collaborator samples came from the United States, Italy and Spain and covered acute and convalescent phases of COVID-19. HLA class I and class II types, where available, came from metadata supplied by the sample provider rather than from assay-based typing. Nearly every sample came with metadata listing a de-identified subject ID, COVID-19 status, age in years and sex. Samples came from the ongoing ImmuneRACE study (first 160 participants) plus 1,254 subjects from 6 global collaborators. The repertoires were released in a freely available public database intended as a resource for research on the immune response to SARS-CoV-2. The dataset comprised deeply sampled blood TCRbeta repertoires from subjects exposed to, actively infected with, or recovered from COVID-19. The prospective study material was composed of cDNA or gDNA derived from T cells, B-cell-depleted T cells, or PBMCs.

Overall results and qualifications from the work: Clinical and demographic metadata were provided uncurated, with the amount varying by source and participant.

TCRbeta CDR3 regions were amplified from genomic DNA by means of the immunoSEQ Assay, a bias-controlled multiplex PCR. Processing in the source paper ran as follows. Within the assay, amplification of reference gene primers was used to estimate how many nucleated cells each sample contained. To quantify the absolute abundance of each unique TCRbeta CDR3 rearrangement, sequence reads were collapsed and filtered. For each sample, productive Simpson clonality was calculated as the square root of Simpson's diversity index across productive rearrangements. The immuneACCESS repertoire file appears here via TCRdb, limited to in-frame rearrangements. These files lack a portion of the clones; in checked studies, under half of the deficit traces to unresolved V genes, and the cause of the others is not known. The V and J calls and clone size were taken over from that table, and D and trimming were inferred from the DNA. For this sample the table gives approximately 210,000 clones, of which roughly four fifths were detected only once. In total, the top ten clones hold 2% to 3% of the sample.

V is reduced by 2 bases and J by 10 bases, leaving a spacing of 15 bases between them. Counted from cysteine to phenylalanine, this CDR3 has 15 amino acids. Only the CDR3 DNA is retained, 45 bases long and in frame from the first base. As encoded in the germline V gene, CDR1 is MNHNS while CDR2 is SASEGT. The collaborating institutions used their own protocols to collect whole blood in K2EDTA tubes. For TCRbeta analysis, collaborator samples were shipped as frozen whole blood, as isolated PBMCs, or as DNA extracted from either sample type. This clone has only a few counts. No antigen is known for it. Base qualities are missing; no much larger clone stands one base away.

Sequences were obtained from peripheral blood. The chain links TRBV6-1 with TRBJ1-6, with a weak D call of TRBD1 (6 bases match). This sequence originates from a woman in her thirties or forties with active or convalescent COVID-19. The CDR3: CASSELGASESPLHF. The bases are TGTGCCAGCAGTGAATTGGGGGCCTCAGAGTCACCCCTCCACTTT.